A selection of T cell receptor beta chains follows, all from one sample in a study of cytomegalovirus exposure and HLA in healthy donors. TCRdb keeps only in-frame clones here, not all; method: immunoSEQ multiplex PCR. The table records just over 80,000 clones, around 96% of them present only once. The material sequenced was PBMCs. These TCRs come from a woman aged 18 to 35 in good health and CMV-seronegative. The CDR3 runs from the conserved cysteine through the conserved F or W. A D gene is named only where the DNA matches it firmly.

d_gene,v_gene,j_gene,CDR3nt,CDR3aa
NA,TRBV10-3,TRBJ2-7,TGTGCCATCAGTAGCGGTTCCTCCTCCTACGAGCAGTACTTC,CAISSGSSSYEQYF
TRBD2,TRBV28,TRBJ2-1,TGTGCCAGCACCCCACTAGCGGGGACTTACAATGAGCAGTTCTTC,CASTPLAGTYNEQFF
TRBD2,TRBV5-1,TRBJ2-1,TGCGCCAGCAGCTTGGTTGGCGGGAGTAACAATGAGCAGTTCTTC,CASSLVGGSNNEQFF
TRBD2,TRBV2,TRBJ2-5,TGTGCCAGCCAAACCGGGACTACCCTCAAGACCCAGTACTTC,CASQTGTTLKTQYF
TRBD2,TRBV30,TRBJ2-1,TGTGCCTGGACTAGCGGGAGGTACAATGAGCAGTTCTTC,CAWTSGRYNEQFF
NA,TRBV7-2,TRBJ2-4,TGTGCCAGCAGCCCCGAGGAGACTCTAGCCAAAAACATTCAGTACTTC,CASSPEETLAKNIQYF
TRBD1,TRBV11-2,TRBJ2-4,TGTGCCAGCAGCCCCGACAGGGGCAACGCCAAAAACATTCAGTACTTC,CASSPDRGNAKNIQYF
TRBD2,TRBV14,TRBJ2-1,TGTGCCAGCAGCCTACTAGCGGCCGACTACAATGAGCAGTTCTTC,CASSLLAADYNEQFF
NA,TRBV7-9,TRBJ2-1,TGTGCCAGCAGCTCCCGACTAGACTTTGAGCAGTTCTTC,CASSSRLDFEQFF
NA,TRBV5-1,TRBJ2-7,TGCGCCAGCAGCTTGGAGGACTGGATCTACGAGCAGTACTTC,CASSLEDWIYEQYF
NA,TRBV28,TRBJ1-1,TGTGCCAGCAGTTACATTCTTTACCCAGGGAACACTGAAGCTTTCTTT,CASSYILYPGNTEAFF
NA,TRBV5-1,TRBJ1-1,TGCGCCAGCAGCTTACAGCCGAACACTGAAGCTTTCTTT,CASSLQPNTEAFF